What follows are 32 T cell receptor beta chains derived from one specimen sequenced in a study of CD8+ T cells in alopecia areata. Sample treatment: oral pan-JAK inhibitor, 5-10 mg twice daily. RNA extraction was followed by reverse transcription into cDNA, which acted as the sequencing template. Generated by immunoSEQ multiplex PCR, the TCRdb table keeps only in-frame clones and is missing some. The sample gives some 180,000 clones, 45% to 60% of which show up once; around 9.1% is in the top ten. Material: CD8+ T cells sorted from blood, obtained around week 52, from a patient treated with tofacitinib. Every receptor here comes from a human donor with alopecia areata.

The gene calls are TRBV30 and TRBJ2-3; 7 bases match TRBD2. V shed 6 bases and J 5 bases; nucleotides not matched to a gene: 5. The CDR3 loop spans 12 amino acids. Germline lookup yields CDR1 GTSNPN and CDR2 SVGIG (reference sequence). The CDR3 loop is CACIVAGDTQYF. The CDR3 DNA sequence: TGTGCCTGTATCGTAGCGGGAGATACGCAGTATTTT. Variable domain in full (rest from reference TRBV30 and TRBJ2-3): SQTIHQWPATLVQPVGSPLSLECTVEGTSNPNLYWYRQAAGRGLQLLFYSVGIGQISSEVPQNLSASRPQDRQFILSSKKLLLSDSGFYLCACIVAGDTQYFGPGTRLTVL.

This chain joins TRBV29-1 and TRBJ2-1; a weak D match, TRBD1 (6 bases). CDR3 length equals 11 residues. The V gene's germline CDR1 is SQVTM and CDR2 ANQGSEA. As DNA, the CDR3 is TGCAGTCACCATCAGGGGAATGAGCAGTTCTTC. Protein product: CSHHQGNEQFF.

The V gene is TRBV5-6, the J gene TRBJ2-1, with D perhaps matching TRBD1 or TRBD2 (6 bases each). The CDR3 sequence is 15 residues long. Germline V lookup: CDR1 SGHDT, CDR2 YYEEEE. V lost 1 base and J lost 7, with 15 bases in between. The CDR3 DNA is TGTGCCAGCAGCTTGCCCGGGGGCAGATTAAATGAGCAGTTCTTC. This encodes CASSLPGGRLNEQFF.

This clone occurred a few times. This chain uses TRBV7-9 with TRBJ1-5; D is possibly TRBD1 (6 bases). In germline, CDR1 is SEHNR, CDR2 FQNEAQ (reference sequence). The length of the CDR3 is 15 residues. Trimming removed 4 bases from V and 7 bases from J, with 17 bases in between. CDR3 protein: CASSSATGTNQPQHF. CDR3 in DNA: TGTGCCAGCAGCTCAGCCACAGGGACTAACCAGCCCCAGCATTTT.

This chain connects TRBV5-6 to TRBJ1-3, with no clear D. The CDR3 runs 14 residues. V was pared by 0 bases and J by 0 bases, with 4 bases between. Germline V lookup: CDR1 SGHDT, CDR2 YYEEEE. The CDR3 here is CASSLGSSGNTIYF. The CDR3 bases are TGTGCCAGCAGCTTGGGATCCTCTGGAAACACCATATATTTT.

This sequence joins TRBV7-9 and TRBJ1-2; D ambiguous. Trimming took 8 bases from V and 9 from J, leaving 19 bases between them. The CDR3 runs 13 residues. The germline gives CDR1 SEHNR, CDR2 FQNEAQ (reference sequence). The CDR3 DNA reads TGTGCCAGCGGAACCCGCTACTTTGATCGCTACACCTTC. Amino acid sequence: CASGTRYFDRYTF.

A word on this clone: A junction boundary mismatches the germline segment, possibly from a read error. V usage is TRBV19 and J usage is TRBJ1-3; D gene uncertain. Germline CDR1 reads LNHDA; CDR2 reads SQIVND (reference sequence). The CDR3 is made up of 14 amino acids. DNA for the CDR3: TGTGCCAGTAGTATAATATCACTTGGAGACACCATATATTTT. Residues: CASSIISLGDTIYF.

Concerning this clone itself: Within the sample, other DNA sequences also encode this same CDR3. The chain has TRBV6-5 and TRBJ1-1; D uncertain. V lost 2 bases, J lost 8 bases, and 6 bases lay in between. Germline V gives CDR1 MNHEY, CDR2 SVGAGI. The CDR3 is 11 residues long. DNA of the CDR3: TGTGCCAGCAGTTACGGCGGAGAAGCTTTCTTT. This sequence encodes CASSYGGEAFF.

The V and J genes are TRBV2 and TRBJ1-1, with D perhaps matching TRBD1 (5 bases). The germline V gene encodes CDR1 SNHLY and CDR2 FYNNEI. The ends were cut back, 5 bases at V and 1 base at J, with 8 bases in the middle. This CDR3 has 13 amino acids. CDR3 residues: CASSWTQNTEAFF. CDR3 coding DNA: TGTGCCAGCAGTTGGACACAGAACACTGAAGCTTTCTTT.

J is TRBJ2-7 and V is TRBV27; 11 bases match TRBD1. With 6 bases clipped from V and 3 bases from J, the junction kept 4 bases outside the gene matches. This CDR3 is 14 amino acids long. Germline V lookup: CDR1 MNHEY, CDR2 SMNVEV (reference sequence). The CDR3 loop is CASSGTGGHYEQYF. CDR3 nucleotide sequence: TGTGCCAGCAGCGGGACAGGGGGGCACTACGAGCAGTACTTC.

There are a few counts of this clone. CDR3 sequence: CASSFQGIYEQYF. DNA of the CDR3: TGTGCCAGCAGTTTCCAAGGGATCTACGAGCAGTACTTC. This sequence joins TRBV27 and TRBJ2-7; D call uncertain. Germline-derived CDR1 and CDR2 are MNHEY and SMNVEV (reference sequence). V was shortened by 3 bases and J by 3 bases, with 9 bases between the two germline ends. The CDR3 covers 13 residues.

The chain has TRBV27 and TRBJ1-1; weak D call: TRBD1 (6 bases). CDR3 size: 16 residues. Germline CDR1 is MNHEY and CDR2 is SMNVEV (reference sequence). V lost 2 bases and J lost 1, with 14 bases in between. CDR3 in DNA: TGTGCCAGCAGTTTAGGGGGGGGCGCGGGGAACACTGAAGCTTTCTTT. Its protein product is CASSLGGGAGNTEAFF.

The rearrangement links TRBV9 to TRBJ1-1, with D perhaps matching TRBD1 (5 bases). CDR3 length equals 13 residues. Per the germline V gene, CDR1 is SGDLS and CDR2 is YYNGEE. The V gene lost 4 bases and the J gene lost 4 bases, with 11 bases spanning the gap. The CDR3 nucleotides are TGTGCCAGCAGCCCGGGGGGGACCACTGAAGCTTTCTTT. Its translation is CASSPGGTTEAFF.

V usage is TRBV9 and J usage is TRBJ1-2; possible D gene TRBD1, 5 bases. This CDR3 is built from 15 residues. V was trimmed by 4 bases and J by 4 bases, leaving 17 bases between them. CDR1 and CDR2 (germline): SGDLS, YYNGEE. The chain's CDR3 is CASSPPDSDLYGYTF. CDR3 nucleotides: TGTGCCAGCAGCCCTCCCGACAGCGATCTCTATGGCTACACCTTC.

This clone appeared a few times. The genes are TRBV2 and TRBJ2-7, with 7 bases fitting TRBD1. V trimming: 10 bases; J trimming: 7 bases; junction bases outside the gene matches: 31. CDR1 is SNHLY and CDR2 is FYNNEI in the germline V gene. The CDR3 covers 19 residues. The CDR3 loop reads CATTGAPQSTGTAIWEQYF. In DNA form, the CDR3 reads TGTGCCACCACCGGAGCCCCCCAAAGCACCGGGACAGCCATTTGGGAGCAGTACTTC.

This CDR3 reads CSVVAENYGYTF. The CDR3 nucleotides are TGCAGCGTAGTGGCAGAAAACTATGGCTACACCTTC. The genes are TRBV29-1 and TRBJ1-2; the D is unclear. Trimming shortened V by 6 bases and J by 2 bases, and 10 bases separated the two germline ends. The CDR3 is 12 amino acids. Germline lookup yields CDR1 SQVTM and CDR2 ANQGSEA.

The J gene is TRBJ2-7, the V gene TRBV5-4; D is ambiguous. CDR1 and CDR2 (germline): SGHNT, YYREEE (reference sequence). The V and J ends lost 1 base and 5 bases respectively, with 16 bases between them. The CDR3 length is 15 residues. The CDR3 protein is CASSLNWGYSDEQYF. The CDR3 bases are TGTGCCAGCAGCTTGAATTGGGGTTATTCGGACGAGCAGTACTTC.

The chain combines TRBV7-2 with TRBJ1-1; the D gene is possibly TRBD1 (5 bases). Trimming stripped 3 bases from V and 10 bases from J, with 12 bases between. The CDR3 is made up of 12 amino acids. Per the germline V gene, CDR1 is SGHTA and CDR2 is FQGNSA. The CDR3 DNA reads TGTGCCAGCAGCTTGAGGGGAGTTGGAGCTTTCTTT. Translating gives CASSLRGVGAFF.

The chain uses TRBV30 and TRBJ1-5, with D unclear. Trimming removed 0 bases from V and 7 bases from J, with 10 bases in between. The length of the CDR3 is 13 residues. Per the germline V gene, CDR1 is GTSNPN and CDR2 is SVGIG (reference sequence). DNA for the CDR3: TGTGCCTGGAGTGTCAGTGGGAGCCAGCCCCAGCATTTT. It is translated as CAWSVSGSQPQHF.

This clone was observed a few times. The gene calls are TRBV7-2 and TRBJ2-3, with TRBD1 as a possible D gene (5 bases). Trimming left V 5 bases short and J 3 bases short, with 15 bases between. The CDR3 sequence is 15 residues long. Germline V CDR1 and CDR2: SGHTA, FQGNSA. For the CDR3, the DNA is TGTGCCAGCAGCCCGACAGCTAAGACTACAGATACGCAGTATTTT. Translated: CASSPTAKTTDTQYF.

This clone appeared a few times. CDR3 region: CASGLQGMDTEAFF. The CDR3 DNA reads as TGTGCCAGCGGATTACAGGGGATGGACACTGAAGCTTTCTTT. This chain joins TRBV2 and TRBJ1-1; 7 positions agree with TRBD1. Germline CDR1 and CDR2: SNHLY and FYNNEI. V gave up 8 bases and J gave up 3 bases; unmatched junction bases: 9. The CDR3 is 14 amino acids.

The chain carries TRBV5-4 and TRBJ1-5; D not certain. Between the trimmed V and J ends, which lost 3 bases and 0 bases, there was a span of 7 bases. CDR1 SGHNT and CDR2 YYREEE come from the germline V gene (reference sequence). This CDR3 has 14 amino acids. CDR3 nucleotide sequence: TGTGCCAGCAGCTCGTGGGGTAGCAATCAGCCCCAGCATTTT. Amino acids: CASSSWGSNQPQHF.

This clone came up a few times. The rearrangement joins TRBV13 to TRBJ2-1; perhaps TRBD2 as D (7 bases). The germline gives CDR1 PRHDT, CDR2 FYEKMQ (reference sequence). This CDR3 contains 14 residues. V was pared by 5 bases and J by 7 bases, with 15 bases between. As DNA, the CDR3 is TGTGCCAGCAGCCCTGGGGGGGCGCAAAATGAGCAGTTCTTC. Its protein product is CASSPGGAQNEQFF.

This clone showed up just a few times. CDR3: CATRVNPGQLNTEAFF. The CDR3 DNA reads as TGTGCCACCAGGGTCAACCCGGGACAGTTGAACACTGAAGCTTTCTTT. The chain recombines TRBV15 with TRBJ1-1, with 7 bases fitting TRBD1. CDR1 and CDR2 from the germline V gene are LNHNV and YYDKDF (reference sequence). V lost 6 bases to trimming and J lost 0 bases; unmatched junction nucleotides: 10. The CDR3 covers 16 residues.

This clone was counted between two and nine times. The chain employs TRBV29-1 and TRBJ1-1; a weak D match, TRBD1 (5 bases). The CDR3 loop spans 13 amino acids. Trimming took off 7 bases at V and 1 base at J, with 13 bases between the two ends. Germline CDR1 is SQVTM and CDR2 is ANQGSEA. CDR3 sequence: CSARGRRNTEAFF. The DNA for the CDR3 is TGCAGCGCCCGGGGACGGAGGAACACTGAAGCTTTCTTT.

This clone has just a few counts. The chain combines TRBV29-1 with TRBJ2-7; the match to TRBD1 covers 8 bases. V dropped 4 bases and J dropped 0; count of bases not matched to a gene: 5. The CDR3 length is 14 residues. CDR1 is SQVTM, CDR2 ANQGSEA, per germline. CDR3 in DNA: TGCAGCGTTGGGCGACAGGGGACCTCCTACGAGCAGTACTTC. Translated: CSVGRQGTSYEQYF.

This chain uses TRBV27 with TRBJ2-7; TRBD1 matches 8 bases. Germline V CDR1 and CDR2: MNHEY, SMNVEV (reference sequence). V was pared by 5 bases and J by 0 bases, with 9 bases of the junction left unmatched. This CDR3 region has 16 residues. This chain's CDR3 is CASSPSTGDFSYEQYF. CDR3 in DNA: TGTGCCAGCAGTCCCTCGACAGGGGATTTCTCCTACGAGCAGTACTTC.

The rearrangement joins TRBV6-5 to TRBJ1-5, with unresolved D. The CDR3 loop spans 14 amino acids. Trimming cost V 5 bases and J 4 bases, with 12 bases left between them. Germline V CDR1 and CDR2: MNHEY, SVGAGI. In DNA, the CDR3 is TGTGCCAGCAGTACACTTGACTGGAATCAGCCCCAGCATTTT. It specifies CASSTLDWNQPQHF.

The V and J genes are TRBV7-2 and TRBJ2-3; D is unclear. With 6 bases removed from V and 5 bases from J, the gap between germline ends came to 6 bases. CDR1 is SGHTA and CDR2 is FQGNSA in the germline V gene. This CDR3 contains 11 residues. As DNA, the CDR3 is TGTGCCAGCAGACGCCGAGATACGCAGTATTTT. The encoded protein is CASRRRDTQYF.

V gene TRBV6-5 combines with J gene TRBJ1-1; D remains ambiguous. Germline assignment: CDR1 MNHEY and CDR2 SVGAGI. The CDR3 extends over 14 amino acids. The V gene lost 4 bases and the J gene lost 1 base, with 10 bases spanning the gap. The CDR3 reads CASSLAEANTEAFF. CDR3 in DNA: TGTGCCAGCAGTTTGGCGGAGGCGAACACTGAAGCTTTCTTT.

This clone has a handful of counts. The genes are TRBV5-1 and TRBJ2-6; D not certain. Between the trimmed V and J ends, which lost 1 base and 1 base, there was a span of 12 bases. CDR1 is SGHRS and CDR2 is YFSETQ in the germline V gene. This CDR3 has 17 amino acids. The CDR3 loop reads CASSLTLVVSGANVLTF. In nucleotides, the CDR3 is TGCGCCAGCAGCTTGACTCTCGTGGTATCTGGGGCCAACGTCCTGACTTTC.

J is TRBJ1-2 and V is TRBV7-2, with D unclear. Trimming cost V 3 bases and J 3 bases, with 14 bases left between them. Germline V gene data show CDR1 as SGHTA and CDR2 as FQGNSA. The length of the CDR3 is 15 residues. The CDR3 is CASSFGSLRYYGYTF. Written as DNA, the CDR3 is TGTGCCAGCAGCTTCGGGTCTCTCAGGTACTATGGCTACACCTTC.